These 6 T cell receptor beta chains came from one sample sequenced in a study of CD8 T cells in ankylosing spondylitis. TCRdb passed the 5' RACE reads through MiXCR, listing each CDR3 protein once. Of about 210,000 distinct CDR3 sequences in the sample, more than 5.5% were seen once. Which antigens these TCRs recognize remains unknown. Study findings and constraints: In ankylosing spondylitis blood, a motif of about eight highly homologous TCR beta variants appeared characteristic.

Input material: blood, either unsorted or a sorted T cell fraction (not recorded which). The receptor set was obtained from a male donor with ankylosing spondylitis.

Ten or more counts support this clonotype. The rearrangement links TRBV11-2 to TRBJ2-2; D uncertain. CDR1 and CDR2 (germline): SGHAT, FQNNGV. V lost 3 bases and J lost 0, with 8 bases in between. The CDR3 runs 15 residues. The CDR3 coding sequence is TGTGCCAGCAGCTTTTGGACGGCGAACACCGGGGAGCTGTTTTTT. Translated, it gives CASSFWTANTGELFF.

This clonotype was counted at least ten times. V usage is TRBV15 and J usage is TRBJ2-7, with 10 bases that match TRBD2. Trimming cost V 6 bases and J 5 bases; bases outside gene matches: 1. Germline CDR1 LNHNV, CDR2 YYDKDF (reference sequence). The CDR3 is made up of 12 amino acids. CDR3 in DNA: TGTGCCACCAGAGCGGGGGGGAACGAGCAGTACTTC. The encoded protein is CATRAGGNEQYF.

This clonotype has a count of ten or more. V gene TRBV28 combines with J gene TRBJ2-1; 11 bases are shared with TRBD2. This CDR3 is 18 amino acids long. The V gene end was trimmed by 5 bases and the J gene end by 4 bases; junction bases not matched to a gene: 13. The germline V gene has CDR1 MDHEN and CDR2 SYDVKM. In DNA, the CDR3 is TGTGCCAGCAGTCGAACCCTCTATAGCGGGGGGGCTTACAATGAGCAGTTCTTC. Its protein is CASSRTLYSGGAYNEQFF.

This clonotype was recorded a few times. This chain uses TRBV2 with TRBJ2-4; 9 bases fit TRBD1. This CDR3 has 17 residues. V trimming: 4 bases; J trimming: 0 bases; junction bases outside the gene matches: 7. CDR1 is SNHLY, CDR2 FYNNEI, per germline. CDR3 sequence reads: CASSAGTGTLAKNIQYF. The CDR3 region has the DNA TGTGCCAGCAGTGCCGGGACAGGGACCCTAGCCAAAAACATTCAGTACTTC.

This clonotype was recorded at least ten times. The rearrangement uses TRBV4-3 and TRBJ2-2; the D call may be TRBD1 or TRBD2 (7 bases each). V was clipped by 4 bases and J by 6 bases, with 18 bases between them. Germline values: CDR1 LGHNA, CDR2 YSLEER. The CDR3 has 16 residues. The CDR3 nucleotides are TGCGCCAGCAGCCCCCAGGGGGGGGGCCCCGCCGGGGAGCTGTTTTTT. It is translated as CASSPQGGGPAGELFF.

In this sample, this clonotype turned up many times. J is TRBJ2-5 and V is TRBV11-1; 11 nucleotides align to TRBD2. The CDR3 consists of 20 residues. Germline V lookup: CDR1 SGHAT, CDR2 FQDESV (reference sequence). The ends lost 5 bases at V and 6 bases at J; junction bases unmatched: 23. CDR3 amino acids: CASSPGQEISPTSGIKTQYF. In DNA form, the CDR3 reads TGTGCCAGCAGCCCCGGACAGGAAATATCTCCGACTAGCGGGATAAAGACCCAGTACTTC.